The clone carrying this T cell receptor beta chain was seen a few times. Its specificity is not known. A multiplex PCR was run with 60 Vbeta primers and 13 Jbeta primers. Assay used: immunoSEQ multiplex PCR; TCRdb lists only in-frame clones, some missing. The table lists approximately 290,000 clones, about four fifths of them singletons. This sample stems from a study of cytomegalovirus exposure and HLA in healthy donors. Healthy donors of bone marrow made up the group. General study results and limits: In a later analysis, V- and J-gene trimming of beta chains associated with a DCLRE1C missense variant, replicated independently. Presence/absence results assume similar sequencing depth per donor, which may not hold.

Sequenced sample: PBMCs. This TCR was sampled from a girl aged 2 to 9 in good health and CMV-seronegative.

The CDR3 DNA is TGTGCCAGCAGATACAGGGGGCGCGGAACCGGGGAGCTGTTTTTT. Protein product: CASRYRGRGTGELFF. The gene calls are TRBV2 and TRBJ2-2; TRBD1 aligns across 9 bases. Trimming removed 6 bases from V and 5 bases from J; junction bases left unmatched: 7. This CDR3 is built from 15 residues. Germline V gene data show CDR1 as SNHLY and CDR2 as FYNNEI.